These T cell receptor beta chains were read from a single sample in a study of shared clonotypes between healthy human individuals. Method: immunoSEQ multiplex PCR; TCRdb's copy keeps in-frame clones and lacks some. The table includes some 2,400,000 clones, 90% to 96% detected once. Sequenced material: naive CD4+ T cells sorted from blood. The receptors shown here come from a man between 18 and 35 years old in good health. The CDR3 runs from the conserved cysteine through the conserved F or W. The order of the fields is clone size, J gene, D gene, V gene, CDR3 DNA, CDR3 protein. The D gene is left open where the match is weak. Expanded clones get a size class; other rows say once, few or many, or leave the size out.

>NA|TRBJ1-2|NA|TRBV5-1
TGCGCCAGCAGTTCTATTCAGAAACAATATGGCTACACCTTC
CASSSIQKQYGYTF
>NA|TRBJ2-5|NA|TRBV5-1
TGCGCCAGCACGGGGGACTGGGGGACCCAGTACTTC
CASTGDWGTQYF
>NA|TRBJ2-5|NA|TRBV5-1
TGCGCCAGCAGCTTGGAGGGGGGCGCAGAGACCCAGTACTTC
CASSLEGGAETQYF
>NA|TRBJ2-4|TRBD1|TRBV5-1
TGCGCCAGCAGGCCGGGACAGGTTCTCGTAATAGCCAAAAACATTCAGTACTTC
CASRPGQVLVIAKNIQYF
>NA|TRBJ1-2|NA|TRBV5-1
TGCGCCAGCAGCGTCGGACAAGACAACTATGGCTACACCTTC
CASSVGQDNYGYTF
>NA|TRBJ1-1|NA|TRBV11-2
TGTGCCAGCAGCCACAAGGGGGAGGTCACTGAAGCTTTCTTT
CASSHKGEVTEAFF
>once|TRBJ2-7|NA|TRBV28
TGTGCCAGCAACCATCCCGAGGCCTACGAGCAGTACTTC
CASNHPEAYEQYF
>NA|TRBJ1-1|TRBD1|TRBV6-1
TGTGCCAGCATGGGACAGGGACTCACTGAAGCTTTCTTT
CASMGQGLTEAFF
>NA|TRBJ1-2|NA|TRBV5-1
TGCGCCAGCAGCTCTGGACTAGTTTTGAACTATGGCTACACCTTC
CASSSGLVLNYGYTF
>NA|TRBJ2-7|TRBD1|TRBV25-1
TGTGCCAGCAGTGAACAACAGGGGGGACCCTACGAGCAGTACTTC
CASSEQQGGPYEQYF
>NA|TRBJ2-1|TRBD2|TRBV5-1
TGCGCCAGCAGGCTTGGGACTAGCGGGGGAAGTGAGCAGTTCTTC
CASRLGTSGGSEQFF
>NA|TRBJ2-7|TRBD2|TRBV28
TGTGCCAGCACCCCTCGAAGCGGGGCTTACGAGCAGTACTTC
CASTPRSGAYEQYF
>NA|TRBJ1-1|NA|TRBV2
TGTGCCAGCAGGGGAACGCCGAACACTGAAGCTTTCTTT
CASRGTPNTEAFF
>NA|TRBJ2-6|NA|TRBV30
TGTGCCGGGAACCCCTCTGGGGCCAACGTCCTGACTTTC
CAGNPSGANVLTF
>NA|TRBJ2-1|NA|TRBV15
TGTGCCACCAGCAGAACGGGGCGCCTCAATGAGCAGTTCTTC
CATSRTGRLNEQFF
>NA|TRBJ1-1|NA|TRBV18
TGTGCCAGCTCACCTCGGGGAGGGCCTGAAGCTTTCTTT
CASSPRGGPEAFF
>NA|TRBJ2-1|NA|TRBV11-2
TGTGCCAGCAGCTTGGGGGAAGCAGGGGAGCAGTTCTTC
CASSLGEAGEQFF
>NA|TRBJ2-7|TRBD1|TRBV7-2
TGTGCCAGCAGCATACCGGGACAGACCTACGAGCAGTACTTC
CASSIPGQTYEQYF
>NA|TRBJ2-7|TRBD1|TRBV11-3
TGTGCCAGCAGCTTGGGACAGGGATTACACGAGCAGTACTTC
CASSLGQGLHEQYF
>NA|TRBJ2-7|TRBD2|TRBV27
TGTGCCAGCAGTTCCCGGACTAGCGGGCAAACGAGAACCTACGAGCAGTACTTC
CASSSRTSGQTRTYEQYF
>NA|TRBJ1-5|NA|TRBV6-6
TGTGCCAGCAGCCTCTATCAACAGCCCCAGCATTTT
CASSLYQQPQHF
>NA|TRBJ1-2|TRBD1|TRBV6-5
TGTGCCAGCAGTTACGGGACAGGGGTTTGGTATGGCTACACCTTC
CASSYGTGVWYGYTF
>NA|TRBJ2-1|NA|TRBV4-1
TGCGCCAGCAGCCCGCCTAGCGGGACAGGGTTAAATGAGCAGTTCTTC
CASSPPSGTGLNEQFF
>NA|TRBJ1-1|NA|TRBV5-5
TGTGCCAGCAGCCCGACTCTTATCCGATCCTCGGACACTGAAGCTTTCTTT
CASSPTLIRSSDTEAFF
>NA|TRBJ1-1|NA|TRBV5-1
TGCGCCAGCAGCGGAACAGGGCTGAACACTGAAGCTTTCTTT
CASSGTGLNTEAFF
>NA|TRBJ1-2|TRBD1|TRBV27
TGTGCCAGCAGTTTAGGGCAGGGGGACTATGGCTACACCTTC
CASSLGQGDYGYTF
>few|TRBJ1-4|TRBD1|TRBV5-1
TGCGCCAGCAGCCCGGGACAGGGGAATGAAAAACTGTTTTTT
CASSPGQGNEKLFF
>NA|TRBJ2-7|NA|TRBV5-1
TGCGCCAGCTCAGCCGGGGACCCCTCCTACGAGCAGTACTTC
CASSAGDPSYEQYF
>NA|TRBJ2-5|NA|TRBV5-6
TGTGCCAGCAGTCCGTCGGCAGGGTTGAGGGAGACCCAGTACTTC
CASSPSAGLRETQYF